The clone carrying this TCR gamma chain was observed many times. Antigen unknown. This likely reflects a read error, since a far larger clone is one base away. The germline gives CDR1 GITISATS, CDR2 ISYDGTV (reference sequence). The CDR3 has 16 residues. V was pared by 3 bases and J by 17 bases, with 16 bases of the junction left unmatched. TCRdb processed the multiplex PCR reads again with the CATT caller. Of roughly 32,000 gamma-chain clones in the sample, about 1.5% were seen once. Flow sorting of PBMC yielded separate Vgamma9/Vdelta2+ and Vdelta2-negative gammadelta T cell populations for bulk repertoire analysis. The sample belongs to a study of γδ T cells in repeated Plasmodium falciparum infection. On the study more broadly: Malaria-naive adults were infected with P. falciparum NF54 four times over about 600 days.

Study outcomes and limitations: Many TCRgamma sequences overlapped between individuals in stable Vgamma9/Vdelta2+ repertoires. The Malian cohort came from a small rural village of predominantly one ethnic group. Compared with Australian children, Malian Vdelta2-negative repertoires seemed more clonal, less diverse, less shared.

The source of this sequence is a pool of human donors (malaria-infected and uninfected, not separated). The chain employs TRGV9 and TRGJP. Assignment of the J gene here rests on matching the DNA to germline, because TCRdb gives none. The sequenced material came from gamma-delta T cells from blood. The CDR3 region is CALWELQELEEKIKVF. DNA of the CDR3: TGTGCCTTGTGGGAGTTACAAGAGTTGGAAGAAAAAATCAAGGTATTT.